Sequencing of this T cell receptor (beta chain) was carried out in a study of identifying expanded T cells in peripheral blood. Study outcomes and limitations: Variance in clone template counts between roughly 2-week samples significantly increased with total template count across all healthy donors.

In its sample, this clone was seen once. Its antigen remains unknown. This table comes from immunoSEQ multiplex PCR, and its TCRdb copy is limited to in-frame clones, with some not included. Among some 100,000 clones listed, about 83% were seen once. CDR3 size: 16 residues. Germline values: CDR1 SGHRS, CDR2 YFSETQ. Trimming shortened V by 1 base and J by 2 bases, and 12 bases separated the two germline ends. No infections or other immune events were documented during collection. The chain employs TRBV5-1 and TRBJ2-2, with D possibly being TRBD2 (7 bases). Input material: blood. This TCR was sampled from a person aged 18 to 70 in good health. The CDR3: CASSLSGGHNTGELFF. CDR3 coding DNA: TGCGCCAGCAGCTTGTCGGGGGGCCATAACACCGGGGAGCTGTTTTTT.